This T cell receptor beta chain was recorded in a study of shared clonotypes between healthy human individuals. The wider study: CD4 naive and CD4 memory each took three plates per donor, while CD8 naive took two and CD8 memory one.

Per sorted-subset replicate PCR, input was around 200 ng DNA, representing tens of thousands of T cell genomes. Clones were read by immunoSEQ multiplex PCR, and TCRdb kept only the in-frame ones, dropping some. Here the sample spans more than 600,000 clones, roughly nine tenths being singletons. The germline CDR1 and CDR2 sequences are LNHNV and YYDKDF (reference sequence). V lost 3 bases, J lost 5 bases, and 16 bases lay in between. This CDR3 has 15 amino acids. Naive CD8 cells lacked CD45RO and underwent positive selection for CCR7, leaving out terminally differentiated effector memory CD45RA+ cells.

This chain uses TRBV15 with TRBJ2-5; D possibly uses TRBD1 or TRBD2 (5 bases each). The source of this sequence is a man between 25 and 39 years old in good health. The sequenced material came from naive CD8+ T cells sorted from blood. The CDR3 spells CATSRGRGAAETQYF. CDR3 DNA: TGTGCCACCAGCAGGGGGCGCGGAGCGGCGGAGACCCAGTACTTC.